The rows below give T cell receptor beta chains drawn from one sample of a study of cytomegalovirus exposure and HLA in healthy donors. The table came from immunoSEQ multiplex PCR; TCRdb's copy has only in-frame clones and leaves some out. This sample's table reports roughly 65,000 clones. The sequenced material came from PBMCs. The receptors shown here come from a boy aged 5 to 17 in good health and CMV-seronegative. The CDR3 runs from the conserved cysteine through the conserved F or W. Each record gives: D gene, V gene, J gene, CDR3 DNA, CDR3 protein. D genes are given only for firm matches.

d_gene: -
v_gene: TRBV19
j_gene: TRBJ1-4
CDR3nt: TGTGCCAGTATTGACGCCGGCGGGACTAATGAAAAACTGTTTTTT
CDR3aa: CASIDAGGTNEKLFF

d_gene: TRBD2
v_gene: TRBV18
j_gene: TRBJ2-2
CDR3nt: TGTGCCAGCTCACCACGCGGACTAGCGGGAGGGAGCGGGGAGCTGTTTTTT
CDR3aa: CASSPRGLAGGSGELFF

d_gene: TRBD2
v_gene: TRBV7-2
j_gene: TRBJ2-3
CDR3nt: TGTGCCAGCAGGCCGCCCGGAGTCGGAGCGGGACCAGATACGCAGTATTTT
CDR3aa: CASRPPGVGAGPDTQYF

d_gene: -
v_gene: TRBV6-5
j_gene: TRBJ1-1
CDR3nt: TGTGCCAGCAGGCCCCCGGGGGGCACTGAAGCTTTCTTT
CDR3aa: CASRPPGGTEAFF

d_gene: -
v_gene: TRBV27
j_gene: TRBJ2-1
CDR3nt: TGTGCCAGCAGGCGCGACAGCTACAATGAGCAGTTCTTC
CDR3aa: CASRRDSYNEQFF

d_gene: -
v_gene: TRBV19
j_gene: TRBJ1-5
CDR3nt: TGTGCCAGTAGGCGAATCCTGGGACTCAACCCCAAGCCCCAGCATTTT
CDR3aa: CASRRILGLNPKPQHF

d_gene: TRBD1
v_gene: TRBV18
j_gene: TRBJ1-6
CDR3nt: TGTGCCAGCTCCCCGGACAGGGATAATTCACCCCTCCACTTT
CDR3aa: CASSPDRDNSPLHF

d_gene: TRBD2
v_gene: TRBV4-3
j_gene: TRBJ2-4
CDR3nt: TGCGCCAGCAGCCAAGAGCCGCGGGAGGTGTACATTCAGTACTTC
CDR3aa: CASSQEPREVYIQYF

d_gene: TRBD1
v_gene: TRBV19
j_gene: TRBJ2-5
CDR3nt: TGTGCCAGTAGTATAGGACAGGGACAAGAGACCCAGTACTTC
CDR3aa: CASSIGQGQETQYF

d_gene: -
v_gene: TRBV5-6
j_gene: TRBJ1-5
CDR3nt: TGTGCCAGCAGCTTGGGGGCGGGGCTGAATCAGCCCCAGCATTTT
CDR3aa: CASSLGAGLNQPQHF

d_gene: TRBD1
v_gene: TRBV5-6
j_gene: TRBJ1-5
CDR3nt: TGTGCCAGCAGCTGGAACAGGGGGGGGTATAGCAATCAGCCCCAGCATTTT
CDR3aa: CASSWNRGGYSNQPQHF

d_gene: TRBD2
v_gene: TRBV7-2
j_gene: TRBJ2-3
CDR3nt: TGTGCCAGCAGCTTGGTGGGAGGGAACACAGATACGCAGTATTTT
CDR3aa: CASSLVGGNTDTQYF

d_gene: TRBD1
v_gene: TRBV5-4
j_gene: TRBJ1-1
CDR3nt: TGTGCCAGCAGCCGTACGGGACAGGACACTGAAGCTTTCTTT
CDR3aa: CASSRTGQDTEAFF

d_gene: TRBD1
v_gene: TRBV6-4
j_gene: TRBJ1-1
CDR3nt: TGTGCCAGCAGTGACCCCCGGGACAGGGATGTCACTGAAGCTTTCTTT
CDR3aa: CASSDPRDRDVTEAFF

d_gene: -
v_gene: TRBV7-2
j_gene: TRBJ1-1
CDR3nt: TGTGCCAGCAGCTTAAAAGGAGCTGAAGCTTTCTTT
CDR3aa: CASSLKGAEAFF

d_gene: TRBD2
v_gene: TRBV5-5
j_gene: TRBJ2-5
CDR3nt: TGTGCCAGCAGCTACACCACGACTAGCGCGCAAGAGACCCAGTACTTC
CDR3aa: CASSYTTTSAQETQYF

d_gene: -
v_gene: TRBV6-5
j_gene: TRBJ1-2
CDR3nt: TGTGCCAGCAGGATCGTTGGAGGGGCCCCATTTGGCTACACCTTC
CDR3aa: CASRIVGGAPFGYTF

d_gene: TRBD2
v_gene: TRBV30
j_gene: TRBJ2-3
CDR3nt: TGTGCCTGGAGTACACATAGCGGGATCACAGATACGCAGTATTTT
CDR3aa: CAWSTHSGITDTQYF

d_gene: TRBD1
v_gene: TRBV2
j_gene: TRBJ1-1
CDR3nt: TGTGCCAGCAGAGACAGGGGGCAGATAAAGGGCACTGAAGCTTTCTTT
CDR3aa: CASRDRGQIKGTEAFF

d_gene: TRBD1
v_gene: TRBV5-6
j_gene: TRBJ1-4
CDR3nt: TGTGCCAGCAGCGTTCTGGGACAGACTGCAACTAATGAAAAACTGTTTTTT
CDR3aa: CASSVLGQTATNEKLFF

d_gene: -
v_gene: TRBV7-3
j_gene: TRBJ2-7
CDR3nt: TGTGCCAGCAGCTTAGTGTTTGGAGTGGAGCAGTACTTC
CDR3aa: CASSLVFGVEQYF

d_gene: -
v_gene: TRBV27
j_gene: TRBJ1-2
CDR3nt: TGTGCCAGCAGTTTGAACAGGTTAGCAGGATATGGCTACACCTTC
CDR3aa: CASSLNRLAGYGYTF

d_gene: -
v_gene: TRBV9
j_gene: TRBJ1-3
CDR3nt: TGTGCCAGCAGCCCTCGTGTGCCTAACTCTGGAAACACCATATATTTT
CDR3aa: CASSPRVPNSGNTIYF

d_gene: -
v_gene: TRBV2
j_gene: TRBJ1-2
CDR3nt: TGTGCCAGCAGTGCTCCGGGACTAAATAACTATGGCTACACCTTC
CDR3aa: CASSAPGLNNYGYTF

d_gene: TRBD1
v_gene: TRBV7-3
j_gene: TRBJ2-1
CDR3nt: TGTGCCAGCAGCTCGTGGACAGGGGGAGTTAATGAGCAGTTCTTC
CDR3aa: CASSSWTGGVNEQFF

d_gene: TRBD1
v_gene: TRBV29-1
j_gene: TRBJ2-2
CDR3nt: TGCAGCGTAGTTAGACAGGGTCGGACCGGGGAGCTGTTTTTT
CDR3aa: CSVVRQGRTGELFF

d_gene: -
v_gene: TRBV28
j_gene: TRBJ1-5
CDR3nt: TGTGCCAGCACCTCCGATGGGCGGGGGGGCAATCAGCCCCAGCATTTT
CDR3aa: CASTSDGRGGNQPQHF

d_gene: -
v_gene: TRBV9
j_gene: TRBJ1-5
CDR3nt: TGTGCCAGCAGCGTATCAGGGGATCGCAATCAGCCCCAGCATTTT
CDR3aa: CASSVSGDRNQPQHF

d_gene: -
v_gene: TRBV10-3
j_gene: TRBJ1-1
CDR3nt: TGTGCCATCAGTGAGTCAAACGGGGGGAACACTGAAGCTTTCTTT
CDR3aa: CAISESNGGNTEAFF

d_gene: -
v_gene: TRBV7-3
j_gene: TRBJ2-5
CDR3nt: TGTGCCAGCAGCGGGCGGGGCGGGAACGAAGAGACCCAGTACTTC
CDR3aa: CASSGRGGNEETQYF

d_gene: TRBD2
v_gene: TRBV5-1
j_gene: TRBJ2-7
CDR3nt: TGCGCCAGCAGCTTGGAACGGGGGGGCTACGAGCAGTACTTC
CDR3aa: CASSLERGGYEQYF

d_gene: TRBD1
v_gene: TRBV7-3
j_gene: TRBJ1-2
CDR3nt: TGTGCCAGCAGCCAGGGGGGCAGATATTATGGCTACACCTTC
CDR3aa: CASSQGGRYYGYTF

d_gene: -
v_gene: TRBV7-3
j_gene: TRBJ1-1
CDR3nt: TGTGCCAGCAGCTTAATCGGGACATCTGATGGTGAAGCTTTCTTT
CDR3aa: CASSLIGTSDGEAFF

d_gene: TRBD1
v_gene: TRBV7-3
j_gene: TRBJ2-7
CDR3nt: TGTGCCAGCAGCTTGACGCCGGGACAGGGCTACGAGCAGTACTTC
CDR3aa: CASSLTPGQGYEQYF

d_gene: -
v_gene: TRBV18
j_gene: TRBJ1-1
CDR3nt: TGTGCCAGCTCACTCCGAGGGATCCTGAACACTGAAGCTTTCTTT
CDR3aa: CASSLRGILNTEAFF

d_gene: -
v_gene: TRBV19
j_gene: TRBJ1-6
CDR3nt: TGTGCCAGTAGTATAGATGGAGCGGCCGGGTCACCCCTCCACTTT
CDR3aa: CASSIDGAAGSPLHF

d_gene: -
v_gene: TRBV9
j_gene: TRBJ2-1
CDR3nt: TGTGCCAGCAGCGCTCAGGGCAACTCCTACAATGAGCAGTTCTTC
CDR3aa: CASSAQGNSYNEQFF

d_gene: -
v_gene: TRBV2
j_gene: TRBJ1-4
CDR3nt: TGTTCGGGGAAAGCAACTAATGAAAAACTGTTTTTT
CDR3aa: CSGKATNEKLFF

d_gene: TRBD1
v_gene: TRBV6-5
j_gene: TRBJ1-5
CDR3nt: TGTGCCAGCAGTAACGACAGGGGCAATCAGCCCCAGCATTTT
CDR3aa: CASSNDRGNQPQHF

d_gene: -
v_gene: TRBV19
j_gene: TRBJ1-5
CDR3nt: TGTGCCAGTACGGTCGCAGGGTTAGGTCAGCCCCAGCATTTT
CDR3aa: CASTVAGLGQPQHF

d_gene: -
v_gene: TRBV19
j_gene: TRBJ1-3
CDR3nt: TGTGCCAGTAGTTCTACAGGGATTTCGGGAAACACCATATATTTT
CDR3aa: CASSSTGISGNTIYF

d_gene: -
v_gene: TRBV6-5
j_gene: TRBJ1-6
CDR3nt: TGTGCCAGCAGTCGTTCGGGGGTCAATAATTCACCCCTCCACTTT
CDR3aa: CASSRSGVNNSPLHF

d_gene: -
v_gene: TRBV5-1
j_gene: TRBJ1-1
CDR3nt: TGCGCCAGCAGCTTGGCAGGGAAAACTGAAGCTTTCTTT
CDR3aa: CASSLAGKTEAFF

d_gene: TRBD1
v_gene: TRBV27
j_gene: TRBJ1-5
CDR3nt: TGTGCCAGCAGTACGGGACAGGTTCATAGCAATCAGCCCCAGCATTTT
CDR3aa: CASSTGQVHSNQPQHF

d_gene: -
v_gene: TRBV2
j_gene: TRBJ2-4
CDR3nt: TGTGCCAGCAGTGAAGCCCAGTCCCTAGCCAAAAACATTCAGTACTTC
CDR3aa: CASSEAQSLAKNIQYF

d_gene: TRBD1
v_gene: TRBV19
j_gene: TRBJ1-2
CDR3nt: TGTGCCAGTTCGGACAGGGTCTATGGCTACACCTTC
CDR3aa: CASSDRVYGYTF

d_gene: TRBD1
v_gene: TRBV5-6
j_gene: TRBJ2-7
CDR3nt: TGTGCCAGCGGGGCCGGGACAGGGTTCGACGAGCAGTACTTC
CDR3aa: CASGAGTGFDEQYF

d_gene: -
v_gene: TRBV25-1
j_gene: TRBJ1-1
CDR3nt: TGTGCCAGCAGTGGAGGTAGGGGTGCCACTGAAGCTTTCTTT
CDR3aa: CASSGGRGATEAFF

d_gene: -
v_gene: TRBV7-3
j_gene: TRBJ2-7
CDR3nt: TGTGCCAGCAGCTTTAGCGCACAGGGCGTCGACGAGCAGTACTTC
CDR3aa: CASSFSAQGVDEQYF